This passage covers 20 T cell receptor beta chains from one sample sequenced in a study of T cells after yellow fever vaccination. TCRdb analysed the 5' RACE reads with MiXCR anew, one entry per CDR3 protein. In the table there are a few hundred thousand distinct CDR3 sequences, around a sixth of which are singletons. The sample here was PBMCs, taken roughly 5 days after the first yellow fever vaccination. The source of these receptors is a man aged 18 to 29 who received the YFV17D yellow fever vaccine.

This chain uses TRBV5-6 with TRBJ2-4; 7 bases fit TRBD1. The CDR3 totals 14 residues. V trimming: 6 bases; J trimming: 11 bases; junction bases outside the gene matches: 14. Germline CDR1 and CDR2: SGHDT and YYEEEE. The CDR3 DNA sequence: TGTGCCAGCAACTTTGGGACAGTCAAAACATTTCAGTACTTC. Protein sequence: CASNFGTVKTFQYF.

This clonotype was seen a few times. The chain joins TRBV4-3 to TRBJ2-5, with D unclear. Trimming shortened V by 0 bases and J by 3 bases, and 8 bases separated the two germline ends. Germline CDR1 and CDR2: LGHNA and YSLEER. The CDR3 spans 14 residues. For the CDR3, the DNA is TGCGCCAGCAGCCAAGATACGAGCGAAGAGACCCAGTACTTC. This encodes CASSQDTSEETQYF.

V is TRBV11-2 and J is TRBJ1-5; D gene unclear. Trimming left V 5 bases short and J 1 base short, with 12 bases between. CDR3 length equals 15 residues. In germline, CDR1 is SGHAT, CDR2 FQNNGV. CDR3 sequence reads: CASSPLGSSNQPQHF. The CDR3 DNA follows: TGTGCCAGCAGCCCTTTGGGAAGCAGCAATCAGCCCCAGCATTTT.

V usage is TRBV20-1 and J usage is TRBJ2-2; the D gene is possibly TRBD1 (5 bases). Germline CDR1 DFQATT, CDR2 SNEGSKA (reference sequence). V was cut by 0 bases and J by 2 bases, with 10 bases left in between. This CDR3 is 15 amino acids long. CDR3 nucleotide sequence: TGCAGTGCTAGAGATCTGACAGATAACACCGGGGAGCTGTTTTTT. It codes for CSARDLTDNTGELFF.

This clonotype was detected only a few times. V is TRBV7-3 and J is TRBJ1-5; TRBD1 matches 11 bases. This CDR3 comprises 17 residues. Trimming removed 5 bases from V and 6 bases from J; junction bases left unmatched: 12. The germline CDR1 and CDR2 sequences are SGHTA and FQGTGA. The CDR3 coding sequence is TGTGCCAGCAGCCCTCGGACAGGGGGCCGAGCGGGTCAGCCCCAGCATTTT. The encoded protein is CASSPRTGGRAGQPQHF.

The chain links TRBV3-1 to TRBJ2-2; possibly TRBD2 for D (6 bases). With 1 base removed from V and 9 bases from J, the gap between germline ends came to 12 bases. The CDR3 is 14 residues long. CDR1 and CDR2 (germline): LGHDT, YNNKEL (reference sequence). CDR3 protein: CASSQVGGARELFF. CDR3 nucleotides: TGTGCCAGCAGCCAAGTTGGAGGGGCACGGGAGCTGTTTTTT.

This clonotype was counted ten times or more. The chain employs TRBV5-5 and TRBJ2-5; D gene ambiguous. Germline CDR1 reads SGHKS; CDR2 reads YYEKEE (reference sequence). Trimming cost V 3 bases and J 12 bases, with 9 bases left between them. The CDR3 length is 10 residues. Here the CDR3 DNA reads TGTGCCAGCAGCTCTGAAATAGAGTACTTC. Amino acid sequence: CASSSEIEYF.

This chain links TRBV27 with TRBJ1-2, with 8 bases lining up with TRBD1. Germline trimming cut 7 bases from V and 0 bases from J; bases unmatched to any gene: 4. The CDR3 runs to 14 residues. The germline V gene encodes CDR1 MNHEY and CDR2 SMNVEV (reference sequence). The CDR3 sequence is CASKTGGPNYGYTF. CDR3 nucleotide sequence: TGTGCCAGCAAAACAGGGGGTCCTAACTATGGCTACACCTTC.

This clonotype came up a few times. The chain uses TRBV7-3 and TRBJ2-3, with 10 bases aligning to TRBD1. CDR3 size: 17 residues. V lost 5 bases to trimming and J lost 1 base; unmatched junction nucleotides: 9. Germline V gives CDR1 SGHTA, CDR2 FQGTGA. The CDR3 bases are TGTGCCAGCAGCCCCAAGGGAGGGACAGGGGGCACAGATACGCAGTATTTT. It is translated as CASSPKGGTGGTDTQYF.

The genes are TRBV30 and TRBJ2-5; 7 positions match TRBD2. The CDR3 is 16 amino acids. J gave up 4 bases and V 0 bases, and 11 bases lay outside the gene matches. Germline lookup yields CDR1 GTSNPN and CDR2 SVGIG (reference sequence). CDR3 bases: TGTGCCTGGAGTGTCGGGTCATTGGGAGGGCCAGAGACCCAGTACTTC. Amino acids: CAWSVGSLGGPETQYF.

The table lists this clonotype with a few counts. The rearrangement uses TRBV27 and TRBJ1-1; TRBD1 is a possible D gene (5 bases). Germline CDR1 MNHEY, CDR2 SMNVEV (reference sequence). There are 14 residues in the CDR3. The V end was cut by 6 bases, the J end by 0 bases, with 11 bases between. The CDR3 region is CASRTGVMNTEAFF. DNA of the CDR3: TGTGCCAGCAGAACGGGGGTCATGAACACTGAAGCTTTCTTT.

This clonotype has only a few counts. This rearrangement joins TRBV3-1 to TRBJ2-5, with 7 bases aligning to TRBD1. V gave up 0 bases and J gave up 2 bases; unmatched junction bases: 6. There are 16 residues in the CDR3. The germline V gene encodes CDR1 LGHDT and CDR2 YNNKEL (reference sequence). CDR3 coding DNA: TGTGCCAGCAGCCAAGATGCCCAGGGGGATCAAGAGACCCAGTACTTC. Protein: CASSQDAQGDQETQYF.

Here the CDR3 reads CAISDGYTDTQYF. In nucleotides, the CDR3 is TGTGCCATCAGTGATGGCTACACAGATACGCAGTATTTT. The chain has TRBV10-3 and TRBJ2-3, with D unresolved. Germline CDR1 is ENHRY and CDR2 is SYGVKD. This CDR3 region has 13 residues. The V end lost 3 bases, the J end lost 2 bases, and 6 bases lay between the germline ends.

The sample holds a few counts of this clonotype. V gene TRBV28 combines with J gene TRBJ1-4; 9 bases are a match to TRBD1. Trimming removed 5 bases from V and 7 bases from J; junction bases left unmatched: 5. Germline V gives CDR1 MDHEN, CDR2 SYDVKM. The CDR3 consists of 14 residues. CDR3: CASSHTGGGEKLFF. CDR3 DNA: TGTGCCAGCAGTCATACAGGGGGCGGTGAAAAACTGTTTTTT.

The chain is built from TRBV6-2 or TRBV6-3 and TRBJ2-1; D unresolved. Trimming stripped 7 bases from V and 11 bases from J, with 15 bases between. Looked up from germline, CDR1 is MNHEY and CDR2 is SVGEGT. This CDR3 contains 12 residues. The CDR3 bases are TGTGCCAGCATGTTCACCCCAAATAAGCAGTTCTTC. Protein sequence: CASMFTPNKQFF.

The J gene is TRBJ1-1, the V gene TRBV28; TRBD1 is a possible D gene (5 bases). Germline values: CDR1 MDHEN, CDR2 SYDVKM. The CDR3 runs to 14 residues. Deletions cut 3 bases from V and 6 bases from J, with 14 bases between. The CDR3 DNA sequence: TGTGCCAGCAGTTTTTGGGGGGAGTCCGCTGAAGCTTTCTTT. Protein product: CASSFWGESAEAFF.

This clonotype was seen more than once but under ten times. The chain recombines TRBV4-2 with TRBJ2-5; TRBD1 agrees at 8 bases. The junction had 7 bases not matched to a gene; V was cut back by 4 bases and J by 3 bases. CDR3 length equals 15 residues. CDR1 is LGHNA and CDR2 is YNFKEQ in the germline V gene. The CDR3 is CASSPTGTGEETQYF. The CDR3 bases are TGTGCCAGCAGCCCGACCGGGACAGGAGAAGAGACCCAGTACTTC.

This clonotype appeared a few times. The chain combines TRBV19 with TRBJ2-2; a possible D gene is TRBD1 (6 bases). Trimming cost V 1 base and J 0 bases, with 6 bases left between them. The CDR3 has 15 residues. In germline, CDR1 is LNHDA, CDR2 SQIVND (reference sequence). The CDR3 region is CASSIGTANTGELFF. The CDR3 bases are TGTGCCAGTAGTATAGGGACAGCGAACACCGGGGAGCTGTTTTTT. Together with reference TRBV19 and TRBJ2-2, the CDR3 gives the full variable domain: DGGITQSPKYLFRKEGQNVTLSCEQNLNHDAMYWYRQDPGQGLRLIYYSQIVNDFQKGDIAEGYSVSREKKESFPLTVTSAQKNPTAFYLCASSIGTANTGELFFGEGSRLTVL.

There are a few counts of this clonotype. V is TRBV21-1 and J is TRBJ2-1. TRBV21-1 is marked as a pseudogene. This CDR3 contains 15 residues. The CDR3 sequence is CASSGRQSSYNEQFF. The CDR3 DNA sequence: TGTGCCAGCAGCGGCCGACAGAGCTCCTACAATGAGCAGTTCTTC.

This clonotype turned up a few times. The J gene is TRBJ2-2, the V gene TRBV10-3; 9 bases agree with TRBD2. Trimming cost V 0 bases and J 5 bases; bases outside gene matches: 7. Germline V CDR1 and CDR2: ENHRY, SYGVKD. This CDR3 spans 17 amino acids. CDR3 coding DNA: TGTGCCATCAGTGAGTCGAAGCTAGCGGGGATTACCGGGGAGCTGTTTTTT. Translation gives CAISESKLAGITGELFF.